This paragraph reports one T cell receptor (beta chain). This clone has a single count. Its specific antigen is unknown. There are no base qualities to consult, and no much larger clone falls within one base. The germline V gene encodes CDR1 GTSNPN and CDR2 SVGIG (reference sequence). Spanning cysteine to phenylalanine, the CDR3 consists of 14 amino acids. Only the CDR3 portion is preserved as DNA: 42 bases, with reading frame beginning at the first base. At the junction V is shortened by 4 bases and J by 0 bases, with 12 bases in between. Library creation used the immunoSEQ multiplex PCR assay. For most patients, genomic DNA was subjected to high-throughput TCR-beta CDR3 sequencing by Adaptive Biotechnologies. The authors' pipeline ran thus. TCR sequencing data for over 15 patients were retrieved from Adaptive's ImmunoSEQ software; a few other patients were processed with MiXCR and VDJtools. CDR3 nucleotide sequences shared between donor and recipient were removed because their origin could not be assigned. To be classed as alloreactive, a clone needed at least 2-fold expansion over unstimulated cells and a minimum CFSE-low frequency of 0.002% (template counts) or 0.001% (read counts). Clones were considered mappable if detected in sequenced pre-transplant spleen, lymph node, or MLR CFSE-low populations of the donor or recipient. The cumulative frequency of alloreactive clones was calculated as a percentage of all sequences, weighted by copy number. TCRdb's version of the immuneACCESS table is confined to in-frame rearrangements and falls short of the full clone set. An unresolved V gene accounts for under half of the shortfall where checked; the remainder is of unknown origin. From that table come the V and J calls and clone size; the DNA was used to work out D and trimming. Present in this sample are tens of thousands of clones, roughly 90% of which were seen just once. Around 1.5% of the sample is taken by the ten largest.

This specimen belongs to a study of graft-versus-host responses after intestinal transplantation (dated by TCRdb to about 2021). A note on the overall study: The transplants that recipients received were multivisceral, liver-intestinal, or isolated intestinal. Instead of going to the commercial service, samples from a few later patients were sequenced in-house on an Illumina MiSeq and processed with MiXCR. Every recipient was given anti-thymocyte globulin induction, then maintenance tacrolimus and steroids for around three years. A peak of at least 4% donor T cells among recipient peripheral blood mononuclear cells was the definition used for donor T cell macrochimerism. Graft-versus-host and host-versus-graft alloreactive T cell clones were tracked in the graft, circulation and bone marrow after intestinal transplantation using bulk TCR-beta CDR3 sequencing. To identify alloreactive clones, pre-transplant mixed lymphocyte reaction products were sequenced and compared with unstimulated pre-transplant donor and recipient T cells. A cohort of about two dozen intestinal transplant recipients, including one retransplant, was enrolled, and a few patients lacking pretransplant specimens were excluded.

Results the study describes overall, beyond this receptor: Early after transplant, declines in HvG clones were associated with peak levels of circulating GvH clones. GvH clones were detected in recipient bone marrow, and some appeared earlier in ileal mucosa or blood, consistent with an intestinal mucosal origin. High GvH to HvG T cell clonal ratios were observed in the allografts of patients with donor T cell macrochimerism. The conclusions were limited by the relatively low number and heterogeneity of the intestinal transplant patients.

Blood samples were collected up to 4 times in the first month after transplant and then at least monthly when available. This sample comprised PBMCs, obtained 26 days after transplant. The rearrangement joined TRBV30 to TRBJ1-1; the D gene is not confidently resolved. This clonotype was obtained from a human patient who received an intestinal transplant, so some T cells may come from the graft donor. The DNA reads TGTGCCTGGACCAGGTCACCCCTGAACACTGAAGCTTTCTTT. Translation gives CAWTRSPLNTEAFF.